This T cell receptor beta chain was captured in a study of cytomegalovirus exposure and HLA in healthy donors. Amplification used 60 Vbeta primers and 13 Jbeta primers. The protocol was immunoSEQ multiplex PCR, while the TCRdb copy is restricted to in-frame clones and leaves out a portion. The sample comprises over 85,000 clones, 75% to 80% of which are singletons, and roughly 3.8% rests with the top ten. This clone turned up a few times. The antigen is unknown. From germline, CDR1 is GTSNPN and CDR2 SVGIG (reference sequence). This CDR3 has 15 amino acids. With 0 bases removed from V and 2 bases from J, the gap between germline ends came to 11 bases. Notes on the study in general: For cytomegalovirus status, the classifier reportedly gave diagnoses with high specificity and sensitivity. In terms of immune exposure information, only CMV serostatus was available.

The chain combines TRBV30 with TRBJ1-5; D is uncertain. What was sequenced was PBMCs. This sequence was found in a middle-aged woman in good health and CMV-seronegative. In DNA, the CDR3 is TGTGCCTGGAGTGTAGAGGGTTTCGGCAATCAGCCCCAGCATTTT. Amino acid sequence: CAWSVEGFGNQPQHF. Based on the CDR3 plus reference TRBV30 and TRBJ1-5, the full variable domain is SQTIHQWPATLVQPVGSPLSLECTVEGTSNPNLYWYRQAAGRGLQLLFYSVGIGQISSEVPQNLSASRPQDRQFILSSKKLLLSDSGFYLCAWSVEGFGNQPQHFGDGTRLSIL.